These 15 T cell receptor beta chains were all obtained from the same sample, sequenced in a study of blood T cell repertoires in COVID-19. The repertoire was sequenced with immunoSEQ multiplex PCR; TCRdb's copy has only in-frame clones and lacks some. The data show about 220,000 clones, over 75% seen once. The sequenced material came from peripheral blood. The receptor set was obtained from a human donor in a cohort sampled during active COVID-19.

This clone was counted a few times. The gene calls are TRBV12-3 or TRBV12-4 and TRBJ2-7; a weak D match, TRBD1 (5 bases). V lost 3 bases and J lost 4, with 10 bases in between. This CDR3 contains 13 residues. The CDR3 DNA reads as TGTGCCAGCAGTTTGGGCAGGGCTTACGAGCAGTACTTC. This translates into CASSLGRAYEQYF.

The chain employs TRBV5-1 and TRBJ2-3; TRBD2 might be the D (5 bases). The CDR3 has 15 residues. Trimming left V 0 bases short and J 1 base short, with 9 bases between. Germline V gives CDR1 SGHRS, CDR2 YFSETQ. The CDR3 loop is CASSLALVGTDTQYF. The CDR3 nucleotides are TGCGCCAGCAGCTTGGCACTAGTGGGCACAGATACGCAGTATTTT.

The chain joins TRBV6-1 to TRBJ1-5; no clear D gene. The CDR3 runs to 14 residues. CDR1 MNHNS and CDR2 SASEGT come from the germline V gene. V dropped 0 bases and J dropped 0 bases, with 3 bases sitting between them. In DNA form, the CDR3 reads TGTGCCAGCAGTGAAGCTCGTAGCAATCAGCCCCAGCATTTT. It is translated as CASSEARSNQPQHF.

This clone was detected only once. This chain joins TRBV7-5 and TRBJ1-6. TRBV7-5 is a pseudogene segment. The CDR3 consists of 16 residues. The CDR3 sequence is CARSLLADTGYSPLHF. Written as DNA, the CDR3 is TGTGCCAGAAGCTTATTGGCTGACACGGGGTATTCACCCCTCCACTTT.

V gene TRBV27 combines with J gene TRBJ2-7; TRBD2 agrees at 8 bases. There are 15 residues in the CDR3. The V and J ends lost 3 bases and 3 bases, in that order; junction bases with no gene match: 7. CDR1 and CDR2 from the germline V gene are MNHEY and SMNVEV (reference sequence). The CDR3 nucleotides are TGTGCCAGCAGTTTTATTAGCGGGACGGGCTACGAGCAGTACTTC. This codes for CASSFISGTGYEQYF.

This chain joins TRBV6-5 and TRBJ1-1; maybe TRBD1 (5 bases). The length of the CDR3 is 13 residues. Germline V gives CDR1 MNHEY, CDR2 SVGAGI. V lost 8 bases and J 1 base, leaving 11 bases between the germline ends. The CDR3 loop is CASLKQGNTEAFF. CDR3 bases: TGTGCCAGCCTAAAGCAGGGGAACACTGAAGCTTTCTTT.

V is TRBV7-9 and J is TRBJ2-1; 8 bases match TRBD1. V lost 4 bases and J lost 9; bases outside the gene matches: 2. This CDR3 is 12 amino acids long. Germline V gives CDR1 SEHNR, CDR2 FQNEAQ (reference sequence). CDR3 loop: CASSSGGGEQFF. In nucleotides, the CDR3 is TGTGCCAGCAGCTCAGGGGGCGGTGAGCAGTTCTTC. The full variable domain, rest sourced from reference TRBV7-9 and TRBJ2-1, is DTGVSQNPRHKITKRGQNVTFRCDPISEHNRLYWYRQTLGQGPEFLTYFQNEAQLEKSRLLSDRFSAERPKGSFSTLEIQRTEQGDSAMYLCASSSGGGEQFFGPGTRLTVL.

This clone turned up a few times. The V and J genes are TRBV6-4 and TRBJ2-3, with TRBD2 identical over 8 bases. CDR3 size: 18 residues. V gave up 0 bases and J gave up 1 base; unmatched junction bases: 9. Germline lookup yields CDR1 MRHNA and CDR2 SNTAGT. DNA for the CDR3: TGTGCCAGCAGTGACTCGAAGGATAGGCGGGGGGGCACAGATACGCAGTATTTT. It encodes CASSDSKDRRGGTDTQYF.

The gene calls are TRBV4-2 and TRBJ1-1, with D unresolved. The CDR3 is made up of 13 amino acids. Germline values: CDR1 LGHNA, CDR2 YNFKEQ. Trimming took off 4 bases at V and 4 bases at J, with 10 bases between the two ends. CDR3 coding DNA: TGTGCCAGCAGCCCCCGAGGTGGCACTGAAGCTTTCTTT. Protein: CASSPRGGTEAFF.

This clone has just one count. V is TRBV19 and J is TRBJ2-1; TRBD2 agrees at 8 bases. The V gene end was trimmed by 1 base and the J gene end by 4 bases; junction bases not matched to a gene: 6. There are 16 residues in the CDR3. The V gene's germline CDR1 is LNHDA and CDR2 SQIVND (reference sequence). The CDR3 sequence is CASSIADGRDYNEQFF. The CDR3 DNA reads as TGTGCCAGTAGTATAGCGGACGGGAGGGATTACAATGAGCAGTTCTTC. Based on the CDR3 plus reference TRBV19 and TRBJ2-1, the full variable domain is DGGITQSPKYLFRKEGQNVTLSCEQNLNHDAMYWYRQDPGQGLRLIYYSQIVNDFQKGDIAEGYSVSREKKESFPLTVTSAQKNPTAFYLCASSIADGRDYNEQFFGPGTRLTVL.

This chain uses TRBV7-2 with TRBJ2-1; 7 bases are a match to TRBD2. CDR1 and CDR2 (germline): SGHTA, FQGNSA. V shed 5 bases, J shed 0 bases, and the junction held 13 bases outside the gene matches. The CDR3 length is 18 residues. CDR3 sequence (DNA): TGTGCCAGCAGCCGTGCGGCTAGCGGAATACCCTCCTACAATGAGCAGTTCTTC. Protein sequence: CASSRAASGIPSYNEQFF. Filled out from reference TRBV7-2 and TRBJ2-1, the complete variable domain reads GAGVSQSPSNKVTEKGKDVELRCDPISGHTALYWYRQSLGQGLEFLIYFQGNSAPDKSGLPSDRFSAERTGGSVSTLTIQRTQQEDSAVYLCASSRAASGIPSYNEQFFGPGTRLTVL.

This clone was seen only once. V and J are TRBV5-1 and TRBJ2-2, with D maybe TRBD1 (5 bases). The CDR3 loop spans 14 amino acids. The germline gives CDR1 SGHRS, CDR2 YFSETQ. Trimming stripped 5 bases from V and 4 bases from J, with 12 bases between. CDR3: CASSTDSVTGELFF. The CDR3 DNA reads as TGCGCCAGCAGTACTGACAGCGTCACCGGGGAGCTGTTTTTT.

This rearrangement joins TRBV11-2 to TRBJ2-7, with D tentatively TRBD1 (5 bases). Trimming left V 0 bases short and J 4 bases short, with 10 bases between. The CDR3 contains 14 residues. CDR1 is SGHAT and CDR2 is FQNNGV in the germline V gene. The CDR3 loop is CASSLDRGPYEQYF. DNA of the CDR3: TGTGCCAGCAGCTTAGATAGGGGTCCTTACGAGCAGTACTTC. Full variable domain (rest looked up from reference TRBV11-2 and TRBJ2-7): EAGVAQSPRYKIIEKRQSVAFWCNPISGHATLYWYQQILGQGPKLLIQFQNNGVVDDSQLPKDRFSAERLKGVDSTLKIQPAKLEDSAVYLCASSLDRGPYEQYFGPGTRLTVT.

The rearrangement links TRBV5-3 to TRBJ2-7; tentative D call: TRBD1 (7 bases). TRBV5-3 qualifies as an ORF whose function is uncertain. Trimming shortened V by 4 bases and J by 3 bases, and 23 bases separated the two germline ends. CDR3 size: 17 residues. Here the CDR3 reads CARSHSPVQGTYYEQYF. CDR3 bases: TGTGCCAGAAGCCACTCCCCCGTACAGGGGACTTACTACGAGCAGTACTTC.

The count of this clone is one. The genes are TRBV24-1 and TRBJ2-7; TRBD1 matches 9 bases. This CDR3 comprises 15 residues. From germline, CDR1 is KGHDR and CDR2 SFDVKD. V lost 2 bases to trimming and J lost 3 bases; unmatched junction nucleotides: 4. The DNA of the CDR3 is TGTGCCACCAGTGATTCCGGGACAGGGTTCTACGAGCAGTACTTC. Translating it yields CATSDSGTGFYEQYF.